The TCR beta chain under discussion was sequenced for a study of shared clonotypes between healthy human individuals. Measured with immunoSEQ multiplex PCR; TCRdb has only the in-frame clones, and not every one. The sample lists 900,000 to 1,200,000 clones, around 78% seen once, with roughly 0.62% in the top ten. CDR3 length: 17 amino acids. The junction had 7 bases not matched to a gene; V was cut back by 0 bases and J by 6 bases. CDR1 is SGHRS and CDR2 is YFSETQ in the germline V gene. Concerning this clone itself: The same CDR3 also results from other DNA sequences found in this sample.

The origin of this receptor is a man aged 18 to 29 in good health. Some clones in this sample may be carry-over from other donors' samples. The chain combines TRBV5-1 with TRBJ2-3; 13 bases fit TRBD2. The specimen was memory CD4+ T cells from PBMCs. As for subset: CD45RA-negative fraction. The DNA of the CDR3 is TGCGCCAGCAGCTTGGGTGGACTAGCGGGAGTACGCGATACGCAGTATTTT. This translates into CASSLGGLAGVRDTQYF.